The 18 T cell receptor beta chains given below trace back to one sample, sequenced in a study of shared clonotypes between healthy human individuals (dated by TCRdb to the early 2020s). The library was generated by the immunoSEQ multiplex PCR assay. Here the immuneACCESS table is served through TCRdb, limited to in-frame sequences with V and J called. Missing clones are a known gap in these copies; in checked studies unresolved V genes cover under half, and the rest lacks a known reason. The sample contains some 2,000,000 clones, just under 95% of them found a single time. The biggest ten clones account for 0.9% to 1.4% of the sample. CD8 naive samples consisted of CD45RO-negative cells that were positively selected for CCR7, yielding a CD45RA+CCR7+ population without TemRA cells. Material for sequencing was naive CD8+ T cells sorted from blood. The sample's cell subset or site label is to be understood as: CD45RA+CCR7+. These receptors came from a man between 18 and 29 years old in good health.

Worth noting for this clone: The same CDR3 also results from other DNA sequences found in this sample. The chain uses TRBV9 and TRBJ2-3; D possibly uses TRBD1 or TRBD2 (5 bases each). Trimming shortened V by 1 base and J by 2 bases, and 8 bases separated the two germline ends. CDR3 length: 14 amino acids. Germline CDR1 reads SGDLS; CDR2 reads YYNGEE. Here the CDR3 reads CASSVSGTTDTQYF. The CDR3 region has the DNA TGTGCCAGCAGCGTATCGGGGACCACAGATACGCAGTATTTT.

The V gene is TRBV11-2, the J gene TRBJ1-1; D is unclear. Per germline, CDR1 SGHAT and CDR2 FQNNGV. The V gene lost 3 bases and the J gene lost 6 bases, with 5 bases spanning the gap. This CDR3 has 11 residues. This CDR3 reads CASSFLAEAFF. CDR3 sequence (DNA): TGTGCCAGCAGCTTCCTGGCTGAAGCTTTCTTT.

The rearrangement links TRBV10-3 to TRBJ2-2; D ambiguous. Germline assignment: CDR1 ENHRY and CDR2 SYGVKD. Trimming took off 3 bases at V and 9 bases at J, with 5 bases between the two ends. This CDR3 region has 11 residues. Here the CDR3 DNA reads TGTGCCATCAGTGATGGGTGGGAGCTGTTTTTT. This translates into CAISDGWELFF.

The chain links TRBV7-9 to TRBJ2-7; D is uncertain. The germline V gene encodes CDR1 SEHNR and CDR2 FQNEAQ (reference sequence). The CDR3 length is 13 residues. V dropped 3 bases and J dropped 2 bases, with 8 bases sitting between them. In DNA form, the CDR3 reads TGTGCCAGCAGCTTCTCCCACGCCTACGAGCAGTACTTC. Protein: CASSFSHAYEQYF.

CDR3 region: CASSQPRWGGGPDTQYF. In nucleotides, the CDR3 is TGCGCCAGCAGCCAACCCCGGTGGGGCGGGGGACCCGATACGCAGTATTTT. This chain links TRBV4-1 with TRBJ2-3; TRBD2 matches at 7 bases. Trimming cost V 2 bases and J 6 bases; bases outside gene matches: 14. The germline V gene has CDR1 MGHRA and CDR2 YSYEKL. The length of the CDR3 is 17 residues.

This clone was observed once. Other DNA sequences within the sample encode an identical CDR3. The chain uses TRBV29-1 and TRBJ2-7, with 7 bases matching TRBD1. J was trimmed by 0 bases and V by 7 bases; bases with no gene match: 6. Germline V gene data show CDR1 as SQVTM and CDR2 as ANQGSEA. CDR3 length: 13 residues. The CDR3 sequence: CSARTGYSYEQYF. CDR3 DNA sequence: TGCAGCGCCCGGACAGGATACTCCTACGAGCAGTACTTC.

For the CDR3, the DNA is TGCGCCAGCAAGCTAACCGCCGAGCAGTTCTTC. Its translation: CASKLTAEQFF. This rearrangement joins TRBV5-1 to TRBJ2-1, with no clear D. Germline V gene sequence: CDR1 SGHRS, CDR2 YFSETQ. This CDR3 is 11 amino acids long. Trimming removed 6 bases from V and 10 bases from J, with 11 bases in between.

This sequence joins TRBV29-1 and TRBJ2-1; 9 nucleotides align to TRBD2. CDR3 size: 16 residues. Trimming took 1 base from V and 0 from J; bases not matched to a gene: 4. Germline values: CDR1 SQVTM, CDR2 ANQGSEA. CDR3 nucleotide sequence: TGCAGCGTTGAAGCGCTTAGCGGGAGCTCCTACAATGAGCAGTTCTTC. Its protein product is CSVEALSGSSYNEQFF.

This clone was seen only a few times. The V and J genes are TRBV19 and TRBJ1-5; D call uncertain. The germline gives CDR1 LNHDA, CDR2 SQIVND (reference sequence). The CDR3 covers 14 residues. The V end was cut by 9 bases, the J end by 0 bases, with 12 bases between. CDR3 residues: CASGREDSNQPQHF. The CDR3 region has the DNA TGTGCCAGCGGCCGGGAGGATAGCAATCAGCCCCAGCATTTT.

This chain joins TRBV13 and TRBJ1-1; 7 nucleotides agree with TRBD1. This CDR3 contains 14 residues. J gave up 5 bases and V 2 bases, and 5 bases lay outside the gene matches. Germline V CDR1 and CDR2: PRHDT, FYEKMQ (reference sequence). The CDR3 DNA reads TGTGCCAGCAGCTTATTCAACAGGGGAACTGAAGCTTTCTTT. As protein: CASSLFNRGTEAFF.

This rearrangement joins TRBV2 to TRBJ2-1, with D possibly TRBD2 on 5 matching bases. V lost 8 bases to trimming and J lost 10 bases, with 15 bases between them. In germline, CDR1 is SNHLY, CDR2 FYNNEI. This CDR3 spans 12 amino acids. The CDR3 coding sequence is TGTGCCAGCGAGGATTTCACTAGGGAGCAGTTCTTC. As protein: CASEDFTREQFF.

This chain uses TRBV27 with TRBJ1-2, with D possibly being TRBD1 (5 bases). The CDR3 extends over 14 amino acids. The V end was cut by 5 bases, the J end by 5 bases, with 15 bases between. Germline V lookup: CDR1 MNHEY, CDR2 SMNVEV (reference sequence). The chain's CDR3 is CASSPIDSLYGYTF. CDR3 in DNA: TGTGCCAGCAGTCCCATCGACAGCTTGTATGGCTACACCTTC.

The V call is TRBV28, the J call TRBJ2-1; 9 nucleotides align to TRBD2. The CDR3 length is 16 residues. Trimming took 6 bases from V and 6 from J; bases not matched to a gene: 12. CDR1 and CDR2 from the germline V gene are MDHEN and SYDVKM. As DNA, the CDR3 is TGTGCCAGCAGCACCCCGGGGCGGGAGGGCCCCAATGAGCAGTTCTTC. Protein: CASSTPGREGPNEQFF.

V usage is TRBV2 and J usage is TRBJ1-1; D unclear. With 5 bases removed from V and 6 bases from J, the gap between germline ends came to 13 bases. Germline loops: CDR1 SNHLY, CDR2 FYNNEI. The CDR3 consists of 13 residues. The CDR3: CASSRENHPEAFF. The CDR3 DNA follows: TGTGCCAGCAGTAGGGAAAACCACCCTGAAGCTTTCTTT.

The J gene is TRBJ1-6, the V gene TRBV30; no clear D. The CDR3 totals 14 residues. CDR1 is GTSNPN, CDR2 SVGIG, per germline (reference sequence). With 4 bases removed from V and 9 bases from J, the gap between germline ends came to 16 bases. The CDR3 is CAWKPAGSSSPLHF. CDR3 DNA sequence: TGTGCCTGGAAACCTGCGGGGTCGTCTTCACCCCTCCACTTT. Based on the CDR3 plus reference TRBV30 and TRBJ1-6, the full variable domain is SQTIHQWPATLVQPVGSPLSLECTVEGTSNPNLYWYRQAAGRGLQLLFYSVGIGQISSEVPQNLSASRPQDRQFILSSKKLLLSDSGFYLCAWKPAGSSSPLHFGNGTRLTVT.

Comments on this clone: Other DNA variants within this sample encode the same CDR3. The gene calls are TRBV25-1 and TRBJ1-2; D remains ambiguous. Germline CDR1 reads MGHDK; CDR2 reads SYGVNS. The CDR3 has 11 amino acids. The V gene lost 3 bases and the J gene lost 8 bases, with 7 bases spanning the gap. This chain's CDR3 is CASSDGYGYTF. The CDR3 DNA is TGTGCCAGCAGTGACGGGTACGGCTACACCTTC.

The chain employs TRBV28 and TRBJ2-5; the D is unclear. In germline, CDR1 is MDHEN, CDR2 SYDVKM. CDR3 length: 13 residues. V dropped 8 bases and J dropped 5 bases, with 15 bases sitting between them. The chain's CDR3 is CASHRALGETQYF. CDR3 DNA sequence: TGTGCCAGCCACCGGGCCTTAGGTGAGACCCAGTACTTC.

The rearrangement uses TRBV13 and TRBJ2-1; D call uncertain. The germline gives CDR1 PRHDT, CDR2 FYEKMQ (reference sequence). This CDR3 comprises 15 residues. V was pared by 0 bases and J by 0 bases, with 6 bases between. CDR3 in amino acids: CASSLGTHSYNEQFF. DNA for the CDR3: TGTGCCAGCAGCTTAGGGACCCACTCCTACAATGAGCAGTTCTTC.